Listed below are T cell receptor beta chains from one sample, sequenced in a study of T cell responses to AZD1222 COVID-19 vaccine. This table comes from immunoSEQ multiplex PCR, and its TCRdb copy is limited to in-frame clones, with some not included. Of roughly 65,000 clones listed, approximately 82% are singletons. Material: peripheral blood, obtained 28 days after the second AZD1222 dose. Receptors originate from an adult who received the AZD1222 COVID-19 vaccine. The CDR3 runs from the conserved cysteine through the conserved F or W. Fields, in order: D gene, V gene, clone size, J gene, CDR3 DNA, CDR3 protein. A D gene is named only where the DNA matches it firmly. Clone size is shown for a subset of rows, as once, few, many or a class of expanded clone.

.	TRBV7-9	.	TRBJ1-1	TGTGCCAGCAGCTTTAAGGGAGAAGACACTGAAGCTTTCTTT	CASSFKGEDTEAFF
.	TRBV19	.	TRBJ2-1	TGTGCCACATCGAGAGGCCCCTGGAATGAGCAGTTCTTC	CATSRGPWNEQFF
.	TRBV2	.	TRBJ2-3	TGTGCCAGCTCTTCAGGGCAACTGAGCACAGATACGCAGTATTTT	CASSSGQLSTDTQYF
.	TRBV7-9	.	TRBJ2-2	TGTGCCAGCAGACCGGGACCGAACACCGGGGAGCTGTTTTTT	CASRPGPNTGELFF
.	TRBV10-1	.	TRBJ2-3	TGCGCCAGCAGTGAGTCGAGTAGCGGCACAGATACGCAGTATTTT	CASSESSSGTDTQYF
.	TRBV2	.	TRBJ1-1	TGTGCCAGCAGTCCAACCGCTATTGAAGCTTTCTTT	CASSPTAIEAFF
.	TRBV7-2	.	TRBJ1-6	TGTGCCAGCAGCTCGAAGAGGAATTCACCCCTCCACTTT	CASSSKRNSPLHF
TRBD1	TRBV6-5	.	TRBJ1-1	TGTGCCAGCAGTTACTCCACGGACAGGGGGCTGGGGATAGCTTTCTTT	CASSYSTDRGLGIAFF
.	TRBV11-3	few	TRBJ2-7	TGTGCCAGCAGCTTATTAGACGAGCAGTACTTC	CASSLLDEQYF
.	TRBV24-1	.	TRBJ2-7	TGTGCCACCAGTGAGACGCTCCCGGGAATACCTACCTACGAGCAGTACTTC	CATSETLPGIPTYEQYF
.	TRBV6-5	few	TRBJ1-5	TGTGCCAGCCGGCCGGGGATTTATCAGCCCCAGCATTTT	CASRPGIYQPQHF
TRBD1	TRBV3-1/TRBV3-2	once	TRBJ2-7	TGTGCCAGCAGCGGGGTCCGGGACAGGGGTCGGGAGCAGTACTTC	CASSGVRDRGREQYF
.	TRBV3-1/TRBV3-2	once	TRBJ2-3	TGTGCCAGCAGTCCCAGGGGGGGATTCACAGATACGCAGTATTTT	CASSPRGGFTDTQYF
.	TRBV18	.	TRBJ1-2	TGTGCCAGCTCCCCTAACCGGGACAATCTCTATGGCTACACCTTC	CASSPNRDNLYGYTF
.	TRBV12-5	.	TRBJ1-4	TGTGCTAGTGGTTTGGTACGGGGAGGAAGGGGCGCTAATGAAAAACTGTTTTTT	CASGLVRGGRGANEKLFF
.	TRBV21-1	.	TRBJ2-7	TGTGCCAGCAGCAAGGCGGAGCAGTACTTC	CASSKAEQYF
.	TRBV4-1	once	TRBJ1-1	TGCGCCAGCAGCCAAGTTTCGGCGGGACTGCGGAACACTGAAGCTTTCTTT	CASSQVSAGLRNTEAFF
.	TRBV11-2	.	TRBJ1-1	TGTGCCAGCAGCTCACGGGGTGGGAACACTGAAGCTTTCTTT	CASSSRGGNTEAFF
.	TRBV5-1	.	TRBJ1-1	TGCGCCAGCAGCTTGGTATTGGGGGGAATGAACACTGAAGCTTTCTTT	CASSLVLGGMNTEAFF
.	TRBV27	.	TRBJ2-2	TGTGCCAGCAGTTTGGGAAGCGGGGAGCTGTTTTTT	CASSLGSGELFF
.	TRBV12-3/TRBV12-4	.	TRBJ1-1	TGTGCCAGCAGTTTAGTAGTCAGGGAAGCTTTCTTT	CASSLVVREAFF
.	TRBV7-2	.	TRBJ1-1	TGTGCCAGCAGCTTAGCGAGTACAGGGAGTACTGAAGCTTTCTTT	CASSLASTGSTEAFF
TRBD1	TRBV19	.	TRBJ1-1	TGTGCCAGTAGTATTAATCCCAGGGGGACGACTGAAGCTTTCTTT	CASSINPRGTTEAFF
.	TRBV20-1	.	TRBJ2-1	TGCAGTGCTAGAGTTGGCACTGAGCAGTTCTTC	CSARVGTEQFF
.	TRBV29-1	once	TRBJ2-1	TGCAGCGTCGAGGACGGGAAGAGCTCCTACAATGAGCAGTTCTTC	CSVEDGKSSYNEQFF
TRBD1	TRBV12-5	.	TRBJ1-4	TGTGCTAGTGGTCGTGGAACAGGGGGTGAATCTAATGAAAAACTGTTTTTT	CASGRGTGGESNEKLFF
.	TRBV6-6	.	TRBJ2-7	TGTGCCAGCAGTTACTCGATTGTGACTTATAGTTACGAGCAGTACTTC	CASSYSIVTYSYEQYF
.	TRBV12-3/TRBV12-4	.	TRBJ2-5	TGTGCCAGCAGTTCATGGGAGACCCAGTACTTC	CASSSWETQYF
TRBD2	TRBV7-9	once	TRBJ2-3	TGTGCCAGCAGCCGGACTAGCGGACGCACAGATACGCAGTATTTT	CASSRTSGRTDTQYF
.	TRBV14	.	TRBJ1-1	TGTGCCAGCAGCCAAGATTTCAGGGCCCGAGCTTTCTTT	CASSQDFRARAFF
TRBD1	TRBV5-1	.	TRBJ1-2	TGCGCCAGCAGCTTAAACCCGGGACAGGGATTCGGCTACACCTTC	CASSLNPGQGFGYTF
.	TRBV19	.	TRBJ2-7	TGTGCCAGTAGTATAGTTGGAGGGGCCGAGCAGTACTTC	CASSIVGGAEQYF
.	TRBV9	.	TRBJ1-2	TGTGCCAGCAGCCGGGTGCTAGGTGGCTACACCTTC	CASSRVLGGYTF
TRBD1	TRBV5-1	.	TRBJ2-6	TGCGCCAGCAGCTTGGATGGACAGGGGGCGCGGAGGACTGGGGCCAACGTCCTGACTTTC	CASSLDGQGARRTGANVLTF
.	TRBV5-1	.	TRBJ1-2	TGCGCCAGCAGCTTGGATGGGGGTACCGACTATGGCTACACCTTC	CASSLDGGTDYGYTF
.	TRBV28	.	TRBJ2-5	TGTGCCAGCAGTTCTTCAGGGTTACAAGAGACCCAGTACTTC	CASSSSGLQETQYF
TRBD1	TRBV30	.	TRBJ1-2	TGTGCCTGGTACCGGGACAGGCCCTATGGCTACACCTTC	CAWYRDRPYGYTF
.	TRBV11-3	.	TRBJ2-4	TGTGCCAGCAAAGGTGGTCTACTAGCCAAAAACATTCAGTACTTC	CASKGGLLAKNIQYF
.	TRBV7-9	.	TRBJ1-1	TGTGCCAGCAGCCATAGGGAAGGCGGGACTGAAGCTTTCTTT	CASSHREGGTEAFF
TRBD2	TRBV3-1/TRBV3-2	.	TRBJ2-4	TGTGCCAGCAGCCAAGATAACGGGAGGATTCAGTACTTC	CASSQDNGRIQYF
.	TRBV10-3	.	TRBJ1-2	TGTGCCACCAATGGGGAAGGGGATGGCTACACCTTC	CATNGEGDGYTF
.	TRBV6-1	.	TRBJ1-2	TGTGCCAGCAGTGAATCTCAGGGGTTTGATGGCTACACCTTC	CASSESQGFDGYTF
TRBD2	TRBV4-1	.	TRBJ2-2	TGCGCCAGCAGTCTGGGACTAGCCGCCAACACCGGGGAGCTGTTTTTT	CASSLGLAANTGELFF
.	TRBV4-2	.	TRBJ2-1	TGTGCCAGCAGCCAAGACAATGAGCAGTTCTTC	CASSQDNEQFF
.	TRBV5-1	.	TRBJ2-5	TGCGCCAGCAGCTCCAGCCCTCGGGGGTACAGACAAGAGACCCAGTACTTC	CASSSSPRGYRQETQYF
TRBD1	TRBV7-9	.	TRBJ2-3	TGTGCCAGCAGCTTGCCGTCTACTCCTGACAGGGATGCAGATACGCAGTATTTT	CASSLPSTPDRDADTQYF
.	TRBV29-1	.	TRBJ1-3	TGCAGCGTTTCTGGGGGAACCTCTGGAAACACCATATATTTT	CSVSGGTSGNTIYF
TRBD2	TRBV5-5	.	TRBJ2-3	TGTGCCAGCAGCAAGGGACTAGCGGGGACAGATACGCAGTATTTT	CASSKGLAGTDTQYF
.	TRBV6-5	few	TRBJ2-7	TGTGCCAGCACCCATGAGGCAGGGAGAAACTACGAGCAGTACTTC	CASTHEAGRNYEQYF
.	TRBV7-9	.	TRBJ1-1	TGTGCCAGCAGCTTTTTAGGGGAGATGAACACTGAAGCTTTCTTT	CASSFLGEMNTEAFF
TRBD1	TRBV12-5	.	TRBJ2-2	TGTGCTAGTGATGCGGGGGACAGGGCTAACACCGGGGAGCTGTTTTTT	CASDAGDRANTGELFF
TRBD1	TRBV2	.	TRBJ1-2	TGTGCCAGCAGCGAGACAGGGAGGTACGATGGCTACACCTTC	CASSETGRYDGYTF
TRBD1	TRBV18	.	TRBJ1-1	TGTGCCAGCGGGCCGGGACAGGGGGCCACTGAAGCTTTCTTT	CASGPGQGATEAFF
.	TRBV10-2	once	TRBJ2-2	TGCGCCAGCATAGAGGGGTGGGGGACGGCGAACACCGGGGAGCTGTTTTTT	CASIEGWGTANTGELFF
.	TRBV18	once	TRBJ2-1	TGTGCCAGCTCACCGTCCTTGAACAATGAGCAGTTCTTC	CASSPSLNNEQFF
TRBD2	TRBV5-1	.	TRBJ2-5	TGCGCCAGCAGCTTTGGCGGGACTAGCGGGGAAGAGACCCAGTACTTC	CASSFGGTSGEETQYF
.	TRBV2	.	TRBJ1-3	TGTGCCAGTAAACGGGATGCTGGGACGGGAAACACCATATATTTT	CASKRDAGTGNTIYF